These 26 T cell receptor beta chains originate from one sample sequenced in a study of shared clonotypes between healthy human individuals. Using immunoSEQ multiplex PCR, the repertoire was profiled, and TCRdb retains in-frame clones only, with some absent. This sample has about 2.3 million clones, with 85% to 95% found just once. What was sequenced was naive CD4+ T cells from PBMCs. Documented subset: CD45RA+ positively selected. The receptors shown here come from a man younger than 35 in good health. Some clones in this sample may be carry-over from other donors' samples.

This chain uses TRBV7-9 with TRBJ2-5, with D perhaps matching TRBD1 (6 bases). Deletions cut 2 bases from V and 1 base from J, with 8 bases between. The CDR3 runs 14 residues. Germline V CDR1 and CDR2: SEHNR, FQNEAQ (reference sequence). The CDR3 DNA reads as TGTGCCAGCAGCTTACGACAGGCCCAAGAGACCCAGTACTTC. It codes for CASSLRQAQETQYF.

The chain has TRBV5-1 and TRBJ2-3; D is unclear. There are 18 residues in the CDR3. Trimming took 0 bases from V and 0 from J, leaving 17 bases between them. CDR1 is SGHRS, CDR2 YFSETQ, per germline. The CDR3 here is CASSLAEYDPDSTDTQYF. CDR3 in DNA: TGCGCCAGCAGCTTGGCCGAATATGACCCAGATAGCACAGATACGCAGTATTTT.

V gene TRBV7-9 combines with J gene TRBJ1-6; no clear D. V lost 3 bases and J 9 bases, leaving 6 bases between the germline ends. This CDR3 has 12 amino acids. Per the germline V gene, CDR1 is SEHNR and CDR2 is FQNEAQ (reference sequence). The chain's CDR3 is CASSLAASPLHF. DNA for the CDR3: TGTGCCAGCAGCTTGGCTGCTTCACCCCTCCACTTT.

The genes are TRBV28 and TRBJ1-2; TRBD1 matches 7 bases. CDR1 and CDR2 from the germline V gene are MDHEN and SYDVKM. Trimming at V came to 1 base and at J to 0 bases, leaving 17 bases not matched to a gene. The CDR3 is made up of 20 amino acids. This chain's CDR3 is CASSLSPQRGQDRANYGYTF. The CDR3 DNA reads TGTGCCAGCAGTTTATCCCCCCAGAGGGGGCAGGACCGGGCTAACTATGGCTACACCTTC.

Concerning this clone itself: The sample holds other DNA sequences that translate to the same CDR3. The rearrangement uses TRBV28 and TRBJ1-5; possibly TRBD1 for D (5 bases). The CDR3 is 13 residues long. Trimming removed 1 base from V and 6 bases from J, with 7 bases in between. The germline V gene has CDR1 MDHEN and CDR2 SYDVKM. CDR3 sequence reads: CASSLSRVQPQHF. The CDR3 nucleotides are TGTGCCAGCAGTTTATCCAGGGTTCAGCCCCAGCATTTT. The entire variable domain, with the rest obtained from reference TRBV28 and TRBJ1-5, is as follows: DVKVTQSSRYLVKRTGEKVFLECVQDMDHENMFWYRQDPGLGLRLIYFSYDVKMKEKGDIPEGYSVSREKKERFSLILESASTNQTSMYLCASSLSRVQPQHFGDGTRLSIL.

This sequence joins TRBV23-1 and TRBJ2-7; TRBD2 is a possible D gene (5 bases). TRBV23-1 is an ORF; its function is uncertain. CDR3 length: 11 residues. V shed 4 bases and J shed 5 bases, with 6 bases lying between them. Written as DNA, the CDR3 is TGCGCCAGCAGTCGGGAGAACGAGCAGTACTTC. Protein: CASSRENEQYF.

With respect to this clone: The same CDR3 can be traced to other DNA sequences in this sample. The V call is TRBV7-2, the J call TRBJ2-7; TRBD1 is a possible D gene (6 bases). This CDR3 contains 14 residues. Per germline, CDR1 SGHTA and CDR2 FQGNSA. V gave up 5 bases and J gave up 0 bases, with 11 bases separating them. The CDR3 here is CASSLDRSSYEQYF. The CDR3 region has the DNA TGTGCCAGCAGCCTCGACAGGAGCTCCTACGAGCAGTACTTC.

The chain uses TRBV5-1 and TRBJ2-7; D is uncertain. V lost 0 bases and J lost 0, with 7 bases in between. Looked up from germline, CDR1 is SGHRS and CDR2 is YFSETQ. The CDR3 consists of 14 residues. CDR3 DNA sequence: TGCGCCAGCAGCTTGGACACCGCCTCCTACGAGCAGTACTTC. Its translation: CASSLDTASYEQYF. The variable domain in full, completed from reference TRBV5-1 and TRBJ2-7, reads KAGVTQTPRYLIKTRGQQVTLSCSPISGHRSVSWYQQTPGQGLQFLFEYFSETQRNKGNFPGRFSGRQFSNSRSEMNVSTLELGDSALYLCASSLDTASYEQYFGPGTRLTVT.

The CDR3 is CASSVDGTTNYNEQFF. DNA for the CDR3: TGTGCCAGCAGCGTAGACGGGACTACCAACTACAATGAGCAGTTCTTC. The J gene is TRBJ2-1, the V gene TRBV5-4, with TRBD2 identical over 7 bases. This CDR3 has 16 amino acids. Unmatched junction bases numbered 10, after V lost 4 bases and J lost 3 bases. Per germline, CDR1 SGHNT and CDR2 YYREEE (reference sequence).

J is TRBJ2-7 and V is TRBV19, with D unclear. CDR3 length equals 13 residues. The germline V gene encodes CDR1 LNHDA and CDR2 SQIVND (reference sequence). The V gene lost 0 bases and the J gene lost 6 bases, with 9 bases spanning the gap. The CDR3 nucleotides are TGTGCCAGTAGTATAGAAACCGGAACCGAGCAGTACTTC. Residues: CASSIETGTEQYF.

This clone was found once. The J gene is TRBJ2-7, the V gene TRBV18; TRBD2 might be the D (7 bases). Deletions cut 2 bases from V and 3 bases from J, with 11 bases between. Germline V gene sequence: CDR1 KGHSH, CDR2 LQKENI. The CDR3 has 14 residues. In DNA form, the CDR3 reads TGTGCCAGCTCACCAGGGGGGGCAGGCTACGAGCAGTACTTC. This sequence encodes CASSPGGAGYEQYF. The complete variable domain, with remaining parts taken from reference TRBV18 and TRBJ2-7, reads NAGVMQNPRHLVRRRGQEARLRCSPMKGHSHVYWYRQLPEEGLKFMVYLQKENIIDESGMPKERFSAEFPKEGPSILRIQQVVRGDSAAYFCASSPGGAGYEQYFGPGTRLTVT.

V and J are TRBV6-6 and TRBJ1-2, with D possibly TRBD1 on 5 matching bases. Per the germline V gene, CDR1 is MNHNY and CDR2 is SVGAGI (reference sequence). The CDR3 has 16 residues. Deletions cut 0 bases from V and 8 bases from J, with 19 bases between. The CDR3 DNA follows: TGTGCCAGCAGTTACTCTCAGCAGGGCCTTGCGGAGGGCTACACCTTC. It is translated as CASSYSQQGLAEGYTF.

J is TRBJ1-2 and V is TRBV18; no reliable D call. The V gene lost 7 bases and the J gene lost 4 bases, with 19 bases spanning the gap. Germline loops: CDR1 KGHSH, CDR2 LQKENI. The CDR3 sequence is 15 residues long. CDR3: CASLTPRTGIYGYTF. The CDR3 nucleotides read TGTGCCAGCTTAACACCCCGGACTGGAATCTATGGCTACACCTTC. Full variable domain (missing parts from reference TRBV18 and TRBJ1-2): NAGVMQNPRHLVRRRGQEARLRCSPMKGHSHVYWYRQLPEEGLKFMVYLQKENIIDESGMPKERFSAEFPKEGPSILRIQQVVRGDSAAYFCASLTPRTGIYGYTFGSGTRLTVV.

The chain recombines TRBV5-1 with TRBJ2-1; 16 bases agree with TRBD2. V was clipped by 3 bases and J by 8 bases; unmatched bases: 5. This CDR3 spans 16 amino acids. CDR1 and CDR2 (germline): SGHRS, YFSETQ. CDR3 coding DNA: TGCGCCAGCAGCTGGGGACTAGCGGGAGGGCTAGATGAGCAGTTCTTC. Translation: CASSWGLAGGLDEQFF.

A word on this clone: This same CDR3 is encoded by further DNA sequences in the sample. V gene TRBV4-2 combines with J gene TRBJ2-1, with D possibly being TRBD2 (5 bases). CDR1 is LGHNA, CDR2 YNFKEQ, per germline. This CDR3 region has 16 residues. The V and J ends lost 1 base and 1 base respectively, with 11 bases between them. DNA for the CDR3: TGTGCCAGCAGCCAAGTTGGAGGCGCGTCCTACAATGAGCAGTTCTTC. This translates into CASSQVGGASYNEQFF.

The gene calls are TRBV9 and TRBJ2-1; unclear D gene. Germline CDR1 SGDLS, CDR2 YYNGEE. The CDR3 is 15 residues long. V was trimmed by 3 bases and J by 5 bases, leaving 15 bases between them. CDR3 region: CASSAAHRPNNEQFF. CDR3 sequence (DNA): TGTGCCAGCAGCGCCGCCCACCGACCCAACAATGAGCAGTTCTTC.

The rearrangement joins TRBV27 to TRBJ2-1; 16 nucleotides match TRBD2. This CDR3 spans 16 amino acids. The trim removed 6 bases at V and 7 bases at J, leaving 6 bases unmatched. Germline CDR1 is MNHEY and CDR2 is SMNVEV (reference sequence). The DNA of the CDR3 is TGTGCCAGCAGCATGGGACTAGCGGGAGGGCGTAATGAGCAGTTCTTC. It is translated as CASSMGLAGGRNEQFF.

This clone has just one count. The chain has TRBV9 and TRBJ2-1; 7 nucleotides agree with TRBD1. The CDR3 runs to 14 residues. The V gene end was trimmed by 0 bases and the J gene end by 12 bases; junction bases not matched to a gene: 9. The germline V gene encodes CDR1 SGDLS and CDR2 YYNGEE. The CDR3, as DNA: TGTGCCAGCAGCGTAGTCGGGACAGCGGTCGGGCAGTTCTTC. Its translation is CASSVVGTAVGQFF.

This sequence joins TRBV5-4 and TRBJ2-1; unclear D gene. The CDR3 totals 13 residues. Germline assignment: CDR1 SGHNT and CDR2 YYREEE (reference sequence). The ends were cut back, 4 bases at V and 5 bases at J, with 10 bases in the middle. CDR3 sequence: CASSPTPDNEQFF. The CDR3 DNA reads TGTGCCAGCAGCCCGACGCCCGACAATGAGCAGTTCTTC.

The genes are TRBV18 and TRBJ1-1; TRBD1 agrees at 7 bases. CDR3 length equals 15 residues. CDR1 and CDR2 from the germline V gene are KGHSH and LQKENI. The V gene end was trimmed by 1 base and the J gene end by 5 bases; junction bases not matched to a gene: 7. CDR3 loop: CASSPRSGGSTEAFF. In DNA form, the CDR3 reads TGTGCCAGCTCACCACGCTCAGGGGGAAGTACTGAAGCTTTCTTT.

The sample holds one count of this clone. This chain uses TRBV7-9 with TRBJ2-6; 10 nucleotides match TRBD1. Germline lookup yields CDR1 SEHNR and CDR2 FQNEAQ (reference sequence). Trimming took 5 bases from V and 3 from J; bases not matched to a gene: 7. The CDR3 is 17 amino acids. The CDR3: CASSTGTGDFGANVLTF. The CDR3 DNA is TGTGCCAGCAGCACCGGGACAGGGGATTTTGGGGCCAACGTCCTGACTTTC. The complete variable domain, with remaining parts taken from reference TRBV7-9 and TRBJ2-6, reads DTGVSQNPRHKITKRGQNVTFRCDPISEHNRLYWYRQTLGQGPEFLTYFQNEAQLEKSRLLSDRFSAERPKGSFSTLEIQRTEQGDSAMYLCASSTGTGDFGANVLTFGAGSRLTVL.

The V gene is TRBV7-8, the J gene TRBJ2-5; TRBD1 might be the D (5 bases). The V end lost 0 bases, the J end lost 4 bases, and 6 bases lay between the germline ends. CDR1 SGHVS and CDR2 FQNEAQ come from the germline V gene. CDR3 length equals 13 residues. CDR3 region: CASSLAGVETQYF. The CDR3 DNA reads TGTGCCAGCAGCTTAGCAGGGGTAGAGACCCAGTACTTC. The full variable domain, its missing parts supplied by reference TRBV7-8 and TRBJ2-5, is GAGVSQSPRYKVAKRGQDVALRCDPISGHVSLFWYQQALGQGPEFLTYFQNEAQLDKSGLPSDRFFAERPEGSVSTLKIQRTQQEDSAVYLCASSLAGVETQYFGPGTRLLVL.

J is TRBJ2-1 and V is TRBV25-1; D not resolved. The length of the CDR3 is 13 residues. In germline, CDR1 is MGHDK, CDR2 SYGVNS. The V end was cut by 6 bases, the J end by 3 bases, with 9 bases between. The CDR3: CASRDHVYNEQFF. The DNA of the CDR3 is TGTGCCAGCAGGGACCACGTCTACAATGAGCAGTTCTTC.

V and J are TRBV7-9 and TRBJ2-1; 10 nucleotides align to TRBD2. Germline trimming cut 0 bases from V and 2 bases from J; bases unmatched to any gene: 1. From germline, CDR1 is SEHNR and CDR2 FQNEAQ (reference sequence). This CDR3 is built from 16 residues. The CDR3 region is CASSLALAGTYNEQFF. The CDR3 region has the DNA TGTGCCAGCAGCTTAGCACTAGCGGGAACCTACAATGAGCAGTTCTTC. Full variable domain (missing parts from reference TRBV7-9 and TRBJ2-1): DTGVSQNPRHKITKRGQNVTFRCDPISEHNRLYWYRQTLGQGPEFLTYFQNEAQLEKSRLLSDRFSAERPKGSFSTLEIQRTEQGDSAMYLCASSLALAGTYNEQFFGPGTRLTVL.

As regards this clone: No DNA is shown, since the ends of the CDR3 on it are uncertain; the CDR3 is the one TCRdb lists. V is TRBV6-6 and J is TRBJ2-7; the table assigns TRBD2, which was not confirmed against the DNA. The germline gives CDR1 MNHNY, CDR2 SVGAGI (reference sequence). Ends included, the CDR3 has 15 residues. This chain's CDR3 is CASSSSTSGTYEQYF.

This clone was seen just once. CDR3 in amino acids: CASSEVAPGTGELFF. The DNA for the CDR3 is TGCGCCAGCAGTGAAGTAGCCCCAGGAACCGGGGAGCTGTTTTTT. V is TRBV10-1 and J is TRBJ2-2; no clear D gene. Between the trimmed V and J ends, which lost 3 bases and 5 bases, there was a span of 13 bases. Germline CDR1 and CDR2: WNHNN and SYGVQD (reference sequence). This CDR3 has 15 residues.